This T cell receptor beta chain was captured by sequencing in a study of chronic HIV infection and antiretroviral therapy (dated by TCRdb to 2014 to 2015). The table lists this clonotype with a few counts. Its antigen has not been determined. No quality values exist for individual bases; no much larger clone is one base distant. Sequences MNHEY (CDR1) and SVGAGI (CDR2) are obtained from the germline V gene. The CDR3 runs 14 amino acids, cysteine and phenylalanine included. The entry retains the CDR3 DNA only, 42 bases that are in frame from base 1. The germline V and J ends show losses of 6 bases and 5 bases respectively, and no gene match explains 5 bases of the junction. Library preparation was by 5' RACE. The instrument given in TCRdb is Illumina MiSeq. Clones were called with MiXCR by TCRdb after fastp trimmed the public reads at Q25, and only in-frame beta chains were retained. One record per CDR3 amino acid sequence lists the most common genes and DNA. The sample records under 55,000 distinct CDR3 sequences, 15% to 20% of which are singletons. The top ten clones comprise approximately 2.8% of the sample.

This sequence originates from an adult who had HIV and had not received antiretroviral therapy, or was an uninfected healthy control (not recorded which). Sequencing was performed on peripheral blood. In this chain, TRBV6-5 is recombined with TRBJ1-5; TRBD1 fits 9 bases in the junction. The nucleotides read TGTGCCAGCAGGCCGGGACAGGGATATCAGCCCCAGCATTTT. Translated, it reads CASRPGQGYQPQHF.